This paragraph covers one TCR beta chain sequence. The data are from a study of T cell changes during pregnancy in multiple sclerosis. The repertoire was sequenced with immunoSEQ multiplex PCR; TCRdb's copy has only in-frame clones and lacks some. The profile shows tens of thousands of clones, around 92% of them singletons. This TCR was sampled from a female donor with multiple sclerosis, enrolled in a pregnancy study. Sequenced material: peripheral blood, taken before pregnancy.

CDR3 DNA: TGTGCCAGCAGCCTTGCAGGAGGAGCCGGCGATACGCAGTATTTT. Translating gives CASSLAGGAGDTQYF. This chain connects TRBV7-3 to TRBJ2-3, with D tentatively TRBD2 (5 bases). The CDR3 contains 15 residues. Trimming took 5 bases from V and 6 from J, leaving 18 bases between them. The germline CDR1 and CDR2 sequences are SGHTA and FQGTGA.